This T cell receptor (beta chain) was recorded in a study of T cell responses to AZD1222 COVID-19 vaccine. Concerning this clone itself: Its target is not known.

Overall study results and limits: The reported proportion of spike-specific TCRs targeting unmutated variant regions was nearly half. Repertoires were obtained solely post-peak T cell response. Most donors were white British, females outnumbered males, and clonal diversity was possibly underestimated.

The assay was immunoSEQ multiplex PCR, and TCRdb's table has in-frame clones only and misses some. The sample lists 150,000 to 200,000 clones, less than 90% occurring once. Germline values: CDR1 MDHEN, CDR2 SYDVKM. This CDR3 is 13 amino acids long. With 3 bases removed from V and 1 base from J, the gap between germline ends came to 6 bases. The chain links TRBV28 to TRBJ1-2; D is uncertain. Sequencing used peripheral blood, obtained on day 0 of AZD1222 vaccination. The receptor was derived from an adult in good health. The CDR3 DNA reads TGTGCCAGCAGTTTTCGGGGTAACTATGGCTACACCTTC. This sequence encodes CASSFRGNYGYTF.